Given below is one T cell receptor (beta chain) in context. Its antigen is not identified. The entry originates in a study of shared clonotypes between healthy human individuals. V lost 3 bases and J 12 bases, leaving 7 bases between the germline ends. Germline CDR1 is SNHLY and CDR2 is FYNNEI. The CDR3 spans 10 residues. CD45RA-negative memory and CD45RA+ naive subsets were split from the CD4+ cells. Samples underwent the assay at deep level. Per the authors' pipeline: Junction-only sequences produced by ImmunoSEQ had no quality scores, so filtering differed. Clones were sequenced by immunoSEQ multiplex PCR, and TCRdb holds only the in-frame ones, with some missing. V, J and clone size reflect that table, while D and trimming were determined from the DNA. The sample carries some 2,400,000 clones, around 95% recorded once. Notes on the study in general: Clonotype sharing among donors, it was expected, would be affected by sequencing depth.

This chain connects TRBV2 to TRBJ2-3; D is uncertain. Sequencing was carried out using naive CD4+ T cells sorted from blood. Subset reported: CD45RA+ positively selected. The clonotype was recovered from a man younger than 35 in good health. This chain's CDR3 is CASSEPGQYF. The DNA for the CDR3 is TGTGCCAGCAGTGAGCCGGGTCAGTATTTT.